The TCR beta chain described here comes from a study of beta chain features in type 1 diabetes. Study context: Patient and healthy donor groups were alike in age, gender and cell yields.

The isolated RNA, all of it, was reverse transcribed, so expressed TCRB transcripts were what got sequenced. Several million reads per sample on average were obtained from naive, central memory and regulatory T cell samples. Profiling relied on immunoSEQ multiplex PCR, and the TCRdb table lists in-frame clones only, not all of them. The sample yields 400,000 to 450,000 clones, roughly 13% seen once. CDR1 and CDR2 from the germline V gene are SGHDN and FVKESK. The CDR3 contains 14 residues. Trimming shortened V by 6 bases and J by 5 bases, and 16 bases separated the two germline ends. Sequenced sample: naive CD4+ T cells from blood. The TCR comes from a man between 25 and 39 years old in good health. The chain recombines TRBV14 with TRBJ2-5; D perhaps matches TRBD2 (5 bases). CDR3 bases: TGTGCCAGCAGTCGAGACTACCCCCCGGAGACCCAGTACTTC. Encoded protein: CASSRDYPPETQYF.